Sequencing of this T cell receptor beta chain was carried out in a study of identical twins. Points from the study as a whole: Where beta out-of-frame sequences were concerned, excess twin sharing was weaker.

MiXCR, applied by TCRdb to the 5' RACE reads, yields one record per CDR3 protein. Among about 520,000 distinct CDR3 sequences listed, 22% were seen once. To note about this clonotype: The antigen is unknown.

Germline V gene data show CDR1 as SNHLY and CDR2 as FYNNEI. V lost 4 bases, J lost 4 bases, and 11 bases lay in between. The CDR3 length is 14 residues. Among all donors, each was a healthy Caucasian. A further study also used this sample, focusing on T cells expressing NK-cell markers. That investigation notes: The CD3+CD56-NKG2C+ fraction of several donors was likewise dominated by these clonotypes. Expanded NKG2C+ T cell clones were not confirmed as HCMV-specific.

Sequencing used CD4+ T cells sorted from blood. This sequence joins TRBV2 and TRBJ1-5; weak D call: TRBD1 (5 bases). The clonotype originates from a woman under 30 in good health. The CDR3: CASSGARANQPQHF. The CDR3, as DNA: TGTGCCAGCAGTGGGGCCAGGGCGAATCAGCCCCAGCATTTT.